This TCR beta chain was sequenced in a study of blood T cell repertoires in COVID-19. Study details: From the United States, Italy and Spain came samples of acute and convalescent COVID-19.

There are a few counts of this clone. While infection was still active, Seattle patients were enrolled and then followed longitudinally. The CDR3 extends over 13 amino acids. Germline CDR1 and CDR2: MRHNA and SNTAGT. V trimming: 9 bases; J trimming: 7 bases; junction bases outside the gene matches: 8. Original processing methods: Amplification of reference gene primers provided the estimated nucleated cell counts. Libraries were prepared by immunoSEQ multiplex PCR; TCRdb keeps only in-frame clonotypes and omits some of them. Clone size and the V and J calls come from that table; the DNA yielded D and trimming. The sample has about 150,000 clones, roughly 81% seen once.

This receptor was identified in a woman aged 55-70 years with COVID-19, enrolled during active disease. This sequence joins TRBV6-4 and TRBJ2-1, with 8 bases aligning to TRBD2. The sequencing sample was made of peripheral blood. CDR3 DNA: TGTGCCAGTTCCGAGCGGGAGAGGAATGAGCAGTTCTTC. Its protein is CASSERERNEQFF.